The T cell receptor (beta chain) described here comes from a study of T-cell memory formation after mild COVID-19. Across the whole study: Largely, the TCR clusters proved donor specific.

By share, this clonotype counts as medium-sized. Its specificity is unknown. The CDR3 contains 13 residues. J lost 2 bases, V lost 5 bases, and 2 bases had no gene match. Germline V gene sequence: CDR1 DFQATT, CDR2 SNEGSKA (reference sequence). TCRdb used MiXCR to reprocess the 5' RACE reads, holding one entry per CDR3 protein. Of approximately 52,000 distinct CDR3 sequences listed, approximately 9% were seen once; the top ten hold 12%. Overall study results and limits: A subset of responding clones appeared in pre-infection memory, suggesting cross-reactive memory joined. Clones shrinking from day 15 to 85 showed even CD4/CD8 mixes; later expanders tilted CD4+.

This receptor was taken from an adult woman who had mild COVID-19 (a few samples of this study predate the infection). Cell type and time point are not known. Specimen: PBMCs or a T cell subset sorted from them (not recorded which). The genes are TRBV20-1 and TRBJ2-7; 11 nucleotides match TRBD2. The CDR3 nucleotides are TGCAGTGCTCTAGCGGGGGGAACCTACGAGCAGTACTTC. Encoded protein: CSALAGGTYEQYF.